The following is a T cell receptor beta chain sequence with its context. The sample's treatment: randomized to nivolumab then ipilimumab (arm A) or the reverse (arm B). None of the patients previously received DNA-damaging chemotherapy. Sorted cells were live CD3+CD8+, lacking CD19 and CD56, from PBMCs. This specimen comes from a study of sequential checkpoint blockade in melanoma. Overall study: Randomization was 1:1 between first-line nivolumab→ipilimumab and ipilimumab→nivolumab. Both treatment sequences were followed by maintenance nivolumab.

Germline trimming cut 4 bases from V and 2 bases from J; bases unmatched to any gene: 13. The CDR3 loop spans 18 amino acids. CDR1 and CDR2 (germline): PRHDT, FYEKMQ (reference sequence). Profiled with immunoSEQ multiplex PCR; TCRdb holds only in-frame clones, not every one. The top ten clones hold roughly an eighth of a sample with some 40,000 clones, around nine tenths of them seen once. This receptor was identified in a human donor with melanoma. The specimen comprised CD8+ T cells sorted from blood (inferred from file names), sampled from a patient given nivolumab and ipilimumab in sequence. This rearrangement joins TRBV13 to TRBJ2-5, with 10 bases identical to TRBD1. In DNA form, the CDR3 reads TGTGCCAGCAGCTCCAGGAGCGGACAGGGGGAGCTACAAGAGACCCAGTACTTC. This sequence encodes CASSSRSGQGELQETQYF.